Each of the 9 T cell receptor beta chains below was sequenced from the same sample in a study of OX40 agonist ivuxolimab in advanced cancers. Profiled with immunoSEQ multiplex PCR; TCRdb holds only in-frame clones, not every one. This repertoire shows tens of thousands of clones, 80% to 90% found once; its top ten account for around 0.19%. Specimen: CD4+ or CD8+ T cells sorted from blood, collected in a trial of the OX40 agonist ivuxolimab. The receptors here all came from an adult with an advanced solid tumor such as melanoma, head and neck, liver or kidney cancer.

CDR3 sequence: CASSLQGAHRETQYF. As DNA, the CDR3 is TGTGCCAGCAGCTTACAGGGGGCGCACCGAGAGACCCAGTACTTC. The chain links TRBV7-2 to TRBJ2-5; 8 bases line up with TRBD1. The junction had 6 bases not matched to a gene; V was cut back by 2 bases and J by 4 bases. CDR1 is SGHTA, CDR2 FQGNSA, per germline. The CDR3 contains 15 residues.

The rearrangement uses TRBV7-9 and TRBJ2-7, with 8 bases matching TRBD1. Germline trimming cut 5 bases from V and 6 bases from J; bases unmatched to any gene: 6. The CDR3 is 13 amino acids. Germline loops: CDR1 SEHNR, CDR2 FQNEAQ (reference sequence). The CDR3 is CASSNSGGVEQYF. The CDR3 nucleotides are TGTGCCAGCAGCAACTCAGGGGGCGTCGAGCAGTACTTC.

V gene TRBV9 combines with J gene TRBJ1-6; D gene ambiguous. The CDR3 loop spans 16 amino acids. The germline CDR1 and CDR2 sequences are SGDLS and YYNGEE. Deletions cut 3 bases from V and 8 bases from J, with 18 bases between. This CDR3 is CASSAKARPEDSPLHF. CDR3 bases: TGTGCCAGCAGCGCTAAAGCGCGTCCCGAGGATTCACCCCTCCACTTT.

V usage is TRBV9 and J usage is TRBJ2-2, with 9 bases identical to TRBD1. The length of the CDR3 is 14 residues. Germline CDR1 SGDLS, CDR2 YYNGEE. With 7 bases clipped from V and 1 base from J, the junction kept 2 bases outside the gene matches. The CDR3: CASRGQGNTGELFF. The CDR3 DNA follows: TGTGCCAGCCGGGGACAGGGGAACACCGGGGAGCTGTTTTTT. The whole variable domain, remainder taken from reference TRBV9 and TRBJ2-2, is DSGVTQTPKHLITATGQRVTLRCSPRSGDLSVYWYQQSLDQGLQFLIQYYNGEERAKGNILERFSAQQFPDLHSELNLSSLELGDSALYFCASRGQGNTGELFFGEGSRLTVL.

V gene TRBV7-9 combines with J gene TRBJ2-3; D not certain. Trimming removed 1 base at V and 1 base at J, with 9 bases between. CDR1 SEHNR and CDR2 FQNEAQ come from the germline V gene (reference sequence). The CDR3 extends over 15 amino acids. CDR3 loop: CASSLGARGTDTQYF. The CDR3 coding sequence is TGTGCCAGCAGCTTAGGGGCCCGGGGCACAGATACGCAGTATTTT.

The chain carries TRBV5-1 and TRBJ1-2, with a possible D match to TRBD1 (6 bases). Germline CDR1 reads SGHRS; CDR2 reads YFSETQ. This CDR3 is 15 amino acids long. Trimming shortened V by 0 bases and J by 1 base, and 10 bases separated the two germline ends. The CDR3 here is CASSLAPGVNYGYTF. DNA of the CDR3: TGCGCCAGCAGCTTGGCCCCAGGGGTTAACTATGGCTACACCTTC. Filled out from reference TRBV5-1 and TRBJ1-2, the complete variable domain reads KAGVTQTPRYLIKTRGQQVTLSCSPISGHRSVSWYQQTPGQGLQFLFEYFSETQRNKGNFPGRFSGRQFSNSRSEMNVSTLELGDSALYLCASSLAPGVNYGYTFGSGTRLTVV.

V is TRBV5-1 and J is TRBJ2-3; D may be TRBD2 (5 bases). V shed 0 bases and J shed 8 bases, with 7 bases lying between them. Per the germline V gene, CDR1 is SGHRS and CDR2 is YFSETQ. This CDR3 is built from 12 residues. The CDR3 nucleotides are TGCGCCAGCAGCTTGGAAGAGGGTACGCAGTATTTT. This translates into CASSLEEGTQYF.

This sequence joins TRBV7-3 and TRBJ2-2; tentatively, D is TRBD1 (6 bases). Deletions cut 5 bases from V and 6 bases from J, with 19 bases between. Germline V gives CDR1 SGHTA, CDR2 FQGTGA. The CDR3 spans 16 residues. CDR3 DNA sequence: TGTGCCAGCAGCCCGCAGGGGATTCGCCTTTCCGGGGAGCTGTTTTTT. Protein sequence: CASSPQGIRLSGELFF.

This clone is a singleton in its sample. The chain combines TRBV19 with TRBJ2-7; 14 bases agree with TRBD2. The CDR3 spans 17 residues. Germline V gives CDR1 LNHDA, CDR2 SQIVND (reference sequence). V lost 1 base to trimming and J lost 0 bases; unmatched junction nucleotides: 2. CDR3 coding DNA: TGTGCCAGTAGTATAGGGGGACTAGCGGGAGCCTCCTACGAGCAGTACTTC. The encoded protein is CASSIGGLAGASYEQYF.